The 6 T cell receptor beta chains below come from one sample, sequenced in a study of OX40 agonist ivuxolimab in advanced cancers. TCRdb keeps only in-frame clones here, not all; method: immunoSEQ multiplex PCR. This table has about 91,000 clones, around four fifths appearing once. Sequenced material: CD4+ or CD8+ T cells sorted from blood, taken in a trial of the OX40 agonist ivuxolimab. The receptors derive from an adult with an advanced solid tumor such as melanoma, head and neck, liver or kidney cancer.

The chain carries TRBV6-5 and TRBJ1-3; D remains ambiguous. This CDR3 contains 12 residues. V lost 4 bases to trimming and J lost 4 bases, with 5 bases between them. Germline values: CDR1 MNHEY, CDR2 SVGAGI. The CDR3 loop reads CASSSQGNTIYF. The CDR3 DNA follows: TGTGCCAGCAGTTCTCAAGGAAACACCATATATTTT.

J is TRBJ2-7 and V is TRBV7-8; D remains unclear. The CDR3 is made up of 13 amino acids. Trimming took 5 bases from V and 2 from J, leaving 10 bases between them. Germline V gene data show CDR1 as SGHVS and CDR2 as FQNEAQ. CDR3 loop: CASSGRETYEQYF. CDR3 nucleotide sequence: TGTGCCAGCAGCGGTAGAGAAACCTACGAGCAGTACTTC.

This clone was observed a single time. The rearrangement uses TRBV7-9 and TRBJ2-5, with 8 bases matching TRBD1. This CDR3 has 13 amino acids. In germline, CDR1 is SEHNR, CDR2 FQNEAQ (reference sequence). With V trimmed by 5 bases and J by 4 bases, 3 bases remained unmatched. The CDR3: CASSPDRVETQYF. The CDR3 nucleotides read TGTGCCAGCAGCCCGGACAGGGTAGAGACCCAGTACTTC.

The J gene is TRBJ1-5, the V gene TRBV11-2; 7 nucleotides line up with TRBD1. Germline CDR1 and CDR2: SGHAT and FQNNGV. The CDR3 is 15 amino acids. V lost 5 bases and J lost 4; bases outside the gene matches: 8. CDR3: CASSPTGTENQPQHF. The CDR3 coding sequence is TGTGCCAGCAGCCCCACCGGGACAGAAAATCAGCCCCAGCATTTT.

This clone was counted only a few times. This rearrangement joins TRBV19 to TRBJ1-2; no reliable D call. The CDR3 sequence is 12 residues long. V dropped 5 bases and J dropped 2 bases, with 6 bases sitting between them. Germline CDR1 LNHDA, CDR2 SQIVND (reference sequence). CDR3 in amino acids: CASSANNYGYTF. The CDR3 DNA sequence: TGTGCCAGTAGTGCCAACAACTATGGCTACACCTTC.

This chain uses TRBV28 with TRBJ2-7; D gene ambiguous. Trimming shortened V by 2 bases and J by 0 bases, and 5 bases separated the two germline ends. The CDR3 length is 13 residues. Germline V gene lookup returns CDR1 MDHEN and CDR2 SYDVKM. Here the CDR3 DNA reads TGTGCCAGCAGTTTAAGGAGCTCCTACGAGCAGTACGTC. Protein sequence: CASSLRSSYEQYV.